The following is a T cell receptor beta chain sequence with its context. Its antigen is still unknown. V dropped 6 bases and J dropped 9; count of bases not matched to a gene: 7. Germline CDR1 reads MNHEY; CDR2 reads SMNVEV (reference sequence). There are 13 residues in the CDR3. Measured with immunoSEQ multiplex PCR; TCRdb has only the in-frame clones, and not every one. The table includes some 76,000 clones, 85% to 95% detected once. This entry comes from a study of lymphopenia after photon versus proton radiotherapy. Study results and caveats: After the lymphocyte nadir, photon-treated repertoires showed oligoclonal expansion, especially of CD8+ Temra cells.

The specimen was peripheral blood, collected from a patient treated with photon-based radiotherapy. This clonotype was obtained from a woman in her 40s with cholangiocarcinoma. The genes are TRBV27 and TRBJ2-1; 8 positions agree with TRBD2. The CDR3 nucleotides read TGTGCCAGCAGCACCGGGAGGGCGGGTGAGCAGTTCTTC. Its protein is CASSTGRAGEQFF.